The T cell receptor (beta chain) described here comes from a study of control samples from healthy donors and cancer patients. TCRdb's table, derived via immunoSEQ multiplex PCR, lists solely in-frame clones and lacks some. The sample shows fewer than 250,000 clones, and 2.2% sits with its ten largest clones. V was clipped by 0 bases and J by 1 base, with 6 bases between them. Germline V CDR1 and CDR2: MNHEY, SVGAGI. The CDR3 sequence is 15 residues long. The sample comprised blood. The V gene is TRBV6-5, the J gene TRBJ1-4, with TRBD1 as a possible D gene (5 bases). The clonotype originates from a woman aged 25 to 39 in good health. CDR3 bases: TGTGCCAGCAGTTACTCGGGGGAAACTAATGAAAAACTGTTTTTT. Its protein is CASSYSGETNEKLFF.